This T cell receptor (beta chain) was sequenced during a study of shared clonotypes between healthy human individuals. A remark on this clone: What it binds is unknown.

Sequencing used immunoSEQ multiplex PCR; TCRdb keeps in-frame clones, though not all of them. The repertoire consists of some 2.1 million clones, with 93% occurring once and the leading ten covering around 1.7%. Naive CD8 isolation took CD45RO-negative cells positively selected for CCR7 and excluded terminally differentiated effector memory CD45RA+ cells. Regarding the study as a whole: Represented diversity (both genetic and exposure-history) was limited by the small number of donors.

The germline V gene encodes CDR1 SQVTM and CDR2 ANQGSEA. CDR3 length equals 14 residues. Trimming removed 7 bases at V and 1 base at J, with 13 bases between. Sequenced: naive CD8+ T cells from PBMCs. This chain connects TRBV29-1 to TRBJ2-2; a weak D match, TRBD2 (6 bases). This receptor was obtained from a man in his late teens or twenties in good health. Some clones in this sample may be carry-over from other donors' samples. The CDR3 region has the DNA TGCAGCGCCCGGTGGGGAGGGAACACCGGGGAGCTGTTTTTT. It yields the protein CSARWGGNTGELFF.